These 8 T cell receptor beta chains share one sample of origin, sequenced in a study of beta chain features in type 1 diabetes. Sequenced material consisted of expressed TCRB transcripts (all of the isolated RNA was reverse transcribed). The protocol was immunoSEQ multiplex PCR, while the TCRdb copy is restricted to in-frame clones and leaves out a portion. The table includes 140,000 to 150,000 clones, roughly 48% detected once. Sequencing was performed on Tregs from blood. The receptors were sampled from a man between 18 and 35 years old in good health.

This chain connects TRBV9 to TRBJ1-1, with 7 bases identical to TRBD1. This CDR3 has 15 residues. CDR1 and CDR2 from the germline V gene are SGDLS and YYNGEE. V gave up 0 bases and J gave up 5 bases; unmatched junction bases: 7. CDR3 coding DNA: TGTGCCAGCAGCGTAGTCCAGCAGGGGGATACTGAAGCTTTCTTT. Translated, it gives CASSVVQQGDTEAFF.

The count of this clone is one. The V and J genes are TRBV6-6 and TRBJ1-3; no reliable D call. This CDR3 contains 16 residues. Germline V gene data show CDR1 as MNHNY and CDR2 as SVGAGI (reference sequence). V lost 1 base to trimming and J lost 0 bases, with 10 bases between them. CDR3 sequence: CASSYYQGDSGNTIYF. The CDR3 nucleotides read TGTGCCAGCAGTTACTACCAAGGAGACTCTGGAAACACCATATATTTT.

This clone was detected only a few times. The rearrangement uses TRBV18 and TRBJ1-3, with 7 bases lining up with TRBD1. The junction had 12 bases not matched to a gene; V was cut back by 5 bases and J by 8 bases. The length of the CDR3 is 15 residues. CDR1 is KGHSH and CDR2 is LQKENI in the germline V gene. CDR3 protein: CASSTTGTEAYTIYF. In nucleotides, the CDR3 is TGTGCCAGCTCAACGACCGGGACAGAGGCCTACACCATATATTTT.

The V gene is TRBV7-9, the J gene TRBJ1-4, with a possible D match to TRBD1 (5 bases). V was trimmed by 1 base and J by 7 bases, leaving 13 bases between them. From germline, CDR1 is SEHNR and CDR2 FQNEAQ (reference sequence). The CDR3 is 15 amino acids. The CDR3 DNA follows: TGTGCCAGCAGCTTAGACGGCATCGGGGGTGAAAAACTGTTTTTT. Translation: CASSLDGIGGEKLFF.

The chain recombines TRBV7-2 with TRBJ2-3; 11 bases match TRBD2. Germline trimming cut 5 bases from V and 2 bases from J; bases unmatched to any gene: 6. CDR1 is SGHTA, CDR2 FQGNSA, per germline. CDR3 size: 16 residues. Written as DNA, the CDR3 is TGTGCCAGCAGCCGGACTAGCGGGCCGCCCACAGATACGCAGTATTTT. Translation gives CASSRTSGPPTDTQYF.

The chain uses TRBV9 and TRBJ1-4; 12 bases align to TRBD1. Germline values: CDR1 SGDLS, CDR2 YYNGEE. V lost 2 bases and J lost 6; bases outside the gene matches: 2. The CDR3 runs to 15 residues. The CDR3 region has the DNA TGTGCCAGCAGCGTGGGGACAGGGGGCGATGAAAAACTGTTTTTT. Its translation: CASSVGTGGDEKLFF.

The V gene is TRBV29-1, the J gene TRBJ2-3; D gene ambiguous. From germline, CDR1 is SQVTM and CDR2 ANQGSEA. The CDR3 length is 10 residues. Trimming stripped 2 bases from V and 6 bases from J, with 3 bases between. As DNA, the CDR3 is TGCAGCGTTGAACAGGATACGCAGTATTTT. The encoded protein is CSVEQDTQYF.

This rearrangement joins TRBV7-2 to TRBJ2-6, with a tentative D call TRBD1 (5 bases). Germline V CDR1 and CDR2: SGHTA, FQGNSA. V lost 6 bases, J lost 0 bases, and 18 bases lay in between. CDR3 length: 18 amino acids. The CDR3 sequence is CASRQRGRTISGANVLTF. In DNA form, the CDR3 reads TGTGCCAGCAGGCAAAGGGGCAGAACTATCTCTGGGGCCAACGTCCTGACTTTC.